The sequence of this T cell receptor (beta chain) was determined in a study of cytomegalovirus exposure and HLA in healthy donors. Study-level information: There were approximately 400 genotyped donors. Of these, roughly 86% fell in the genetic ancestry cluster associated with self-reported Caucasian donors.

CDR1 SGHRS and CDR2 YFSETQ come from the germline V gene. The V gene end was trimmed by 3 bases and the J gene end by 8 bases; junction bases not matched to a gene: 5. The CDR3 has 13 amino acids. Findings and caveats of the study: Analysis performed later showed TCR beta chains linked to HLA being more clonally expanded than equally common others. Investigators reported 164 TCR beta chains as tied to cytomegalovirus. With later analysis, a missense DCLRE1C variant became linked to TCR beta V- and J-gene trimming.

This clone occurred a few times. Its antigen remains unidentified. PCR was performed using 60 Vbeta and 13 Jbeta primers. TCRdb's table, derived via immunoSEQ multiplex PCR, lists solely in-frame clones and lacks some. The table includes under 150,000 clones, 55% to 75% detected once. This rearrangement joins TRBV5-1 to TRBJ2-4; TRBD1 matches 7 bases. The sequence derives from a young man in good health and CMV-seropositive. Specimen: PBMCs. The CDR3 region has the DNA TGCGCCAGCAGCTATGAGGGGGCGGACATTCAGTACTTC. Translated, it gives CASSYEGADIQYF.